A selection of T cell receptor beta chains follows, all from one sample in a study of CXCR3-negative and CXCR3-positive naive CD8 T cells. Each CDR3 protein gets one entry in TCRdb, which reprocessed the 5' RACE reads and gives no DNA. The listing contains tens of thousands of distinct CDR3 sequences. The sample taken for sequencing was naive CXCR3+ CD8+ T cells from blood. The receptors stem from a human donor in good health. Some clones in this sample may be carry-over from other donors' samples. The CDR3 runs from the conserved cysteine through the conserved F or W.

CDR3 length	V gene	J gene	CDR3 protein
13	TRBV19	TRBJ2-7	CASSRLGEDEQYF
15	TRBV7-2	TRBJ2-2	CASSHDRGQAGELFF
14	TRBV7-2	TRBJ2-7	CASSLIGDNYEQYF
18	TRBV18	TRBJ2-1	CASSPGGEGAQSYNEQLF
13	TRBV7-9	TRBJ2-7	CASSYDSPYEQYF
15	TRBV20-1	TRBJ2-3	CSAREAGWGTDTQYF
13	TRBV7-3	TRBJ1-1	CASREGGNTEAFF
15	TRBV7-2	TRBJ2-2	CASSLDPGLTGELFF
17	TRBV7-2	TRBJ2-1	CASSPGLSPSSYNEQFF
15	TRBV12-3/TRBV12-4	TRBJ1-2	CASSFPDLIGYGYTF
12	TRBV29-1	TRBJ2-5	CSVEDSQETQYF
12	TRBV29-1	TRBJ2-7	CSAGAAGLEQYF
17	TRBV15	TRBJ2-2	CATGTSDPPSPPGELFF
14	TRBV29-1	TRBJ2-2	CSVRPGWGSGELFF
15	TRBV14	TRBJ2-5	CASSRRQGAGETQYF
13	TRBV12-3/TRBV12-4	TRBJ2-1	CATTAGAYNEQFF
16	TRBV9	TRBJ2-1	CASSSPLAGGPDEQFF
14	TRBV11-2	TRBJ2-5	CASSRGAYGETQYF
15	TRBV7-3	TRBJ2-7	CASSLVGAGLYEQYF
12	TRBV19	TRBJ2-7	CASKDGNYEQYF
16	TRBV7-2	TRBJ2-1	CASSLEPGLANNEQFF
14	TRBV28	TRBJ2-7	CASSSLAGTYEQYF
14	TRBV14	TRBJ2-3	CASSRQGALDTQYF
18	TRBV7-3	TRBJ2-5	CASSLKVLAGLYQETQYF
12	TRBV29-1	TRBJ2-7	CSVEDRGYEQYF
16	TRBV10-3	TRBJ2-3	CAISAGQGGSFDTQYF
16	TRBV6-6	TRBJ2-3	CASSYLLSGGMDTQYF
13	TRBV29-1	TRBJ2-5	CSVRGQGLETQYF
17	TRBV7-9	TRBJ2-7	CASSSTSGSTPIYEQYF
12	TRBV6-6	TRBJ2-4	CASSGAKNIQYF
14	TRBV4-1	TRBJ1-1	CASSPREASTEAFF
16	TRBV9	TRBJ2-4	CASSPGWEGLKNIQYF
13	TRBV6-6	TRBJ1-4	CASSYTGNEKLFF
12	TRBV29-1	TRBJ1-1	CSVEVSMTEAFF